A single sample is the source of the 15 T cell receptor beta chains below, sequenced in a study of CD8 T cells in Susac syndrome. RNA, at about 0.5 to 1 ug, was reverse transcribed with random hexamers. TCRdb redid the calling of the immunoSEQ multiplex PCR reads with MiXCR, one entry per CDR3 protein. Here the sample spans approximately 130,000 distinct CDR3 sequences, 94% being singletons. The specimen was CD4+ T cells from PBMCs. The receptors shown here come from a human donor in good health.

Comments on this clonotype: Sequence at one end of the junction differs from germline and may be a read error. The chain employs TRBV7-9 and TRBJ2-1; D possibly corresponds to TRBD2 (6 bases). There are 16 residues in the CDR3. Looked up from germline, CDR1 is SEHNR and CDR2 is FQNEAQ (reference sequence). The CDR3 sequence is CASSIAGGTSLNEQFF. In DNA form, the CDR3 reads TGTGCCAGCAGCATAGCAGGCGGGACCTCCCTCAATGAGCAGTTCTTC.

This clonotype has only a few counts. This chain connects TRBV5-6 to TRBJ2-7, with 9 bases aligning to TRBD2. Germline V gene sequence: CDR1 SGHDT, CDR2 YYEEEE. This CDR3 is 14 amino acids long. Trimming removed 5 bases from V and 3 bases from J; junction bases left unmatched: 6. The CDR3 nucleotides read TGTGCCAGCAGGGCTAGCGGGAACGACTACGAGCAGTACTTC. It specifies CASRASGNDYEQYF.

The chain links TRBV6-2 or TRBV6-3 to TRBJ2-7; D gene uncertain. There are 14 residues in the CDR3. Trimming took 0 bases from V and 3 from J, leaving 9 bases between them. Per germline, CDR1 MNHEY and CDR2 SVGEGT. The CDR3: CASSYSWRYYEQYF. The CDR3 nucleotides are TGTGCCAGCAGTTACTCGTGGAGATACTACGAGCAGTACTTC.

The gene calls are TRBV7-2 and TRBJ2-1; 9 nucleotides align to TRBD1. Germline values: CDR1 SGHTA, CDR2 FQGNSA. The CDR3 loop spans 15 amino acids. J was trimmed by 3 bases and V by 2 bases; bases with no gene match: 2. The CDR3 bases are TGTGCCAGCAGCTTACGACAGGGGGGCTACAATGAGCAGTTCTTC. Amino acid sequence: CASSLRQGGYNEQFF.

The gene calls are TRBV5-1 and TRBJ1-2; 7 bases align to TRBD1. Trimming removed 6 bases from V and 8 bases from J; junction bases left unmatched: 7. CDR1 SGHRS and CDR2 YFSETQ come from the germline V gene. This CDR3 has 12 amino acids. The CDR3 is CASTRPGQGYTF. The CDR3 bases are TGCGCCAGCACGCGGCCGGGACAGGGCTACACCTTC.

V usage is TRBV7-2 and J usage is TRBJ2-5, with 9 bases matching TRBD1. Germline values: CDR1 SGHTA, CDR2 FQGNSA. J was trimmed by 3 bases and V by 5 bases; bases with no gene match: 4. CDR3 size: 14 residues. Here the CDR3 DNA reads TGTGCCAGCAGCCCAGACAGGGGGAAAGAGACCCAGTACTTC. Amino acid sequence: CASSPDRGKETQYF. Using reference TRBV7-2 and TRBJ2-5 for the parts outside the CDR3, the full variable domain is GAGVSQSPSNKVTEKGKDVELRCDPISGHTALYWYRQSLGQGLEFLIYFQGNSAPDKSGLPSDRFSAERTGGSVSTLTIQRTQQEDSAVYLCASSPDRGKETQYFGPGTRLLVL.

The chain uses TRBV6-5 and TRBJ1-2; D might be TRBD1 (6 bases). CDR3 length: 13 residues. CDR1 and CDR2 from the germline V gene are MNHEY and SVGAGI. With 7 bases removed from V and 2 bases from J, the gap between germline ends came to 11 bases. The CDR3 sequence: CASKQGSNYGYTF. Here the CDR3 DNA reads TGTGCCAGCAAACAGGGTTCCAACTATGGCTACACCTTC.

This rearrangement joins TRBV10-3 to TRBJ1-1; 9 nucleotides match TRBD1. The CDR3 consists of 14 residues. Per the germline V gene, CDR1 is ENHRY and CDR2 is SYGVKD. Trimming removed 8 bases from V and 1 base from J; junction bases left unmatched: 5. The CDR3 region has the DNA TGTGCCATCGATACAGGGGGCGCGAACACTGAAGCTTTCTTT. Protein sequence: CAIDTGGANTEAFF.

The rearrangement joins TRBV3-1 to TRBJ2-6, with D uncertain. Trimming shortened V by 4 bases and J by 1 base, and 8 bases separated the two germline ends. The CDR3 is made up of 15 amino acids. Germline CDR1 reads LGHDT; CDR2 reads YNNKEL (reference sequence). This CDR3 reads CASSLHTSGANVLTF. The CDR3 DNA is TGTGCCAGCAGCCTTCATACTTCTGGGGCCAACGTCCTGACTTTC.

V and J are TRBV9 and TRBJ2-6; either TRBD1 or TRBD2 may fit D (6 bases each). Germline CDR1 reads SGDLS; CDR2 reads YYNGEE. There are 18 residues in the CDR3. Trimming cost V 4 bases and J 0 bases, with 17 bases left between them. CDR3 sequence (DNA): TGTGCCAGCAGCCCGGGGGCCCGAGAAAGCTCTGGGGCCAACGTCCTGACTTTC. The encoded protein is CASSPGARESSGANVLTF.

This sequence joins TRBV20-1 and TRBJ2-5, with 8 bases lining up with TRBD1. Trimming cost V 7 bases and J 4 bases; bases outside gene matches: 5. Looked up from germline, CDR1 is DFQATT and CDR2 is SNEGSKA (reference sequence). The CDR3 runs 12 residues. CDR3 nucleotides: TGCAGTGTCAGGGGGCGCCGAGAGACCCAGTACTTC. Amino acid sequence: CSVRGRRETQYF.

The chain links TRBV7-9 to TRBJ2-7; no clear D. V lost 5 bases, J lost 6 bases, and 8 bases lay in between. The V gene's germline CDR1 is SEHNR and CDR2 FQNEAQ (reference sequence). The CDR3 spans 11 residues. CDR3 sequence reads: CASSILGEQYF. The CDR3 nucleotides read TGTGCCAGCAGCATACTGGGCGAGCAGTACTTC.

V is TRBV28 and J is TRBJ2-7; 10 bases are shared with TRBD2. The CDR3 extends over 15 amino acids. The V gene's germline CDR1 is MDHEN and CDR2 SYDVKM. With 2 bases clipped from V and 6 bases from J, the junction kept 7 bases outside the gene matches. The CDR3 reads CASSLRLLAGVEQYF. As DNA, the CDR3 is TGTGCCAGCAGTTTACGTCTCCTAGCGGGAGTCGAGCAGTACTTC.

This chain connects TRBV7-9 to TRBJ2-2; TRBD2 aligns across 14 bases. With 4 bases clipped from V and 7 bases from J, the junction kept 8 bases outside the gene matches. CDR3 length: 17 amino acids. From germline, CDR1 is SEHNR and CDR2 FQNEAQ (reference sequence). DNA for the CDR3: TGTGCCAGCAGCTCACCGGGACTAGCGGGAGTTGTCGGGGAGCTGTTTTTT. Translating gives CASSSPGLAGVVGELFF. The full variable domain, its missing parts supplied by reference TRBV7-9 and TRBJ2-2, is DTGVSQNPRHKITKRGQNVTFRCDPISEHNRLYWYRQTLGQGPEFLTYFQNEAQLEKSRLLSDRFSAERPKGSFSTLEIQRTEQGDSAMYLCASSSPGLAGVVGELFFGEGSRLTVL.

This chain links TRBV7-2 with TRBJ2-1; D is ambiguous. The CDR3 is 11 residues long. Trimming cost V 8 bases and J 7 bases, with 9 bases left between them. Germline CDR1 reads SGHTA; CDR2 reads FQGNSA. CDR3 sequence (DNA): TGTGCCAGCTCTAGTTTGAATGAGCAGTTCTTC. Translated: CASSSLNEQFF.